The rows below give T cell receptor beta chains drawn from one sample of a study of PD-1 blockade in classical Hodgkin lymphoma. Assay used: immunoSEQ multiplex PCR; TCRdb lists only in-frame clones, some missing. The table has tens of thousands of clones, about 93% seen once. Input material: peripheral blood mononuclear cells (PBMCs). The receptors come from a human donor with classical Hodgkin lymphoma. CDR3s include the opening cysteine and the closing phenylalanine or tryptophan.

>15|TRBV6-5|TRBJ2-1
CASSPRDYLVNEQFF
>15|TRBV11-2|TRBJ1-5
CASSLGSDGYQPQHF
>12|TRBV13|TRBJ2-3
CASSPTPDTQYF
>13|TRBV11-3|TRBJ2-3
CASSLAGADTQYF
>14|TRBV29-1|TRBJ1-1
CSVVLTGVGTEAFF
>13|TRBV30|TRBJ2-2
CAWSVQGTGELFF
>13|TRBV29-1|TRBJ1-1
CSITGQMNTEAFF
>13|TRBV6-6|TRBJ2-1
CASSGYKGNEQFF
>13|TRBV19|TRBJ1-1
CASSPGYPTEAFF
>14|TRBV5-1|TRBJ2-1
CASSTDRNYNEQFF
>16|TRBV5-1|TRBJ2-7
CASSLAWTGTTYEQYF
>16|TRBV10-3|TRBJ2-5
CAISALAGGPRETQYF
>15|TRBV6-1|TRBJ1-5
CASGPSWYLNQPQHF
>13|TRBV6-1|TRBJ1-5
CASREVTNQPQHF
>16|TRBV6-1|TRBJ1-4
CASSEVGQALNEKLFF